The next 19 T cell receptor beta chains were all read from a single sample in a study of T-cell memory formation after mild COVID-19. TCRdb re-analysed the 5' RACE reads in MiXCR, keeping a single row per CDR3 protein. The table lists a few hundred thousand distinct CDR3 sequences, approximately 15% of them singletons. Sequencing was performed on PBMCs or a T cell subset sorted from them (not recorded which). Receptors originate from a man in his late teens or twenties who had mild COVID-19 (a few samples of this study predate the infection). Cell type and time point are not known.

The V gene is TRBV18, the J gene TRBJ1-3; perhaps TRBD1 as D (6 bases). Trimming removed 3 bases from V and 0 bases from J, with 9 bases in between. Germline V gives CDR1 KGHSH, CDR2 LQKENI. This CDR3 spans 15 amino acids. CDR3 sequence: CASSPDRSSGNTIYF. CDR3 coding DNA: TGTGCCAGCTCACCCGACAGGAGCTCTGGAAACACCATATATTTT. The full variable domain, in which reference TRBV18 and TRBJ1-3 provide the parts outside the CDR3, is NAGVMQNPRHLVRRRGQEARLRCSPMKGHSHVYWYRQLPEEGLKFMVYLQKENIIDESGMPKERFSAEFPKEGPSILRIQQVVRGDSAAYFCASSPDRSSGNTIYFGEGSWLTVV.

This clonotype is large (0.1 to 1%) by share. The chain links TRBV7-2 to TRBJ1-1; unclear D gene. This CDR3 has 10 residues. Trimming left V 8 bases short and J 11 bases short, with 12 bases between. From germline, CDR1 is SGHTA and CDR2 FQGNSA. CDR3 amino acids: CASGRLGAFF. DNA of the CDR3: TGTGCCAGCGGGCGGTTGGGGGCTTTCTTT.

The chain carries TRBV6-6 and TRBJ2-3; tentatively, D is TRBD1 or TRBD2 (5 bases each). CDR1 and CDR2 from the germline V gene are MNHNY and SVGAGI (reference sequence). The CDR3 contains 19 residues. Trimming removed 3 bases at V and 4 bases at J, with 26 bases between. This chain's CDR3 is CASSYMGIGAQRGSDTQYF. DNA for the CDR3: TGTGCCAGCAGTTATATGGGGATCGGGGCTCAAAGAGGATCAGATACGCAGTATTTT.

This clonotype was counted ten times or more. The gene calls are TRBV7-2 and TRBJ2-7, with 9 bases identical to TRBD1. Germline V gene sequence: CDR1 SGHTA, CDR2 FQGNSA. Unmatched junction bases numbered 5, after V lost 5 bases and J lost 3 bases. The CDR3 loop spans 14 amino acids. The CDR3 sequence is CASSHGTGYYEQYF. The CDR3 nucleotides are TGTGCCAGCAGCCACGGGACAGGGTACTACGAGCAGTACTTC.

This clonotype showed up many times. The chain is built from TRBV7-9 and TRBJ2-1, with 8 bases fitting TRBD2. Germline assignment: CDR1 SEHNR and CDR2 FQNEAQ (reference sequence). The CDR3 length is 16 residues. V gave up 3 bases and J gave up 0 bases; unmatched junction bases: 4. This CDR3 is CASSLERGSSYNEQFF. CDR3 nucleotides: TGTGCCAGCAGCTTGGAGCGGGGGAGCTCCTACAATGAGCAGTTCTTC.

The V call is TRBV14, the J call TRBJ2-5, with 10 bases fitting TRBD2. Germline CDR1 SGHDN, CDR2 FVKESK. This CDR3 region has 15 residues. J lost 5 bases, V lost 5 bases, and 8 bases had no gene match. The CDR3 loop reads CASSYGTSEVETQYF. The CDR3 nucleotides are TGTGCCAGCAGCTACGGGACTAGCGAGGTGGAGACCCAGTACTTC.

The chain carries TRBV4-3 and TRBJ2-3; D not certain. Per germline, CDR1 LGHNA and CDR2 YSLEER. Trimming cost V 3 bases and J 1 base, with 8 bases left between them. CDR3 length equals 14 residues. The CDR3 DNA sequence: TGCGCCAGCAGCCACCCCAGGCGCACAGATACGCAGTATTTT. Protein sequence: CASSHPRRTDTQYF.

The J gene is TRBJ1-1, the V gene TRBV5-1; TRBD1 matches 7 bases. Germline CDR1 SGHRS, CDR2 YFSETQ. This CDR3 has 14 amino acids. V gave up 4 bases and J gave up 4 bases; unmatched junction bases: 7. In DNA, the CDR3 is TGCGCCAGCAGCGTTACAGGGGTGGGCACTGAAGCTTTCTTT. It is translated as CASSVTGVGTEAFF.

The chain uses TRBV6-5 and TRBJ2-2; 8 bases match TRBD1. V dropped 7 bases and J dropped 6; count of bases not matched to a gene: 4. The CDR3 covers 13 residues. Germline CDR1 and CDR2: MNHEY and SVGAGI. The DNA of the CDR3 is TGTGCCAGCATAGGCAGGGGGCCCGGGGAGCTGTTTTTT. It translates to CASIGRGPGELFF.

This clonotype was counted a few times. The rearrangement links TRBV6-5 to TRBJ1-3, with 9 bases lining up with TRBD1. Germline V gives CDR1 MNHEY, CDR2 SVGAGI. The junction had 12 bases not matched to a gene; V was cut back by 6 bases and J by 9 bases. The CDR3 is 15 amino acids. The DNA of the CDR3 is TGTGCCAGCAGCCCTACAGGGGGCCAGGGGGCCACCATATATTTT. Its translation: CASSPTGGQGATIYF.

Only a few counts were recorded for this clonotype. The chain uses TRBV6-2 or TRBV6-3 and TRBJ1-5, with TRBD1 as a possible D gene (6 bases). This CDR3 contains 15 residues. Germline CDR1 reads MNHEY; CDR2 reads SVGEGT. Trimming left V 4 bases short and J 9 bases short, with 19 bases between. CDR3 loop: CASSSRPTGGGPQHF. The CDR3 region has the DNA TGTGCCAGCAGTTCCCGCCCGACAGGAGGTGGGCCCCAGCATTTT.

This clonotype has more than one count but fewer than ten. V gene TRBV5-5 combines with J gene TRBJ2-5; tentatively, D is TRBD1 or TRBD2 (6 bases each). Trimming took off 3 bases at V and 5 bases at J, with 14 bases between the two ends. In germline, CDR1 is SGHKS, CDR2 YYEKEE (reference sequence). The CDR3 contains 14 residues. CDR3 loop: CASSSEGGRETQYF. The CDR3 nucleotides read TGTGCCAGCAGCTCAGAGGGGGGCCGGGAGACCCAGTACTTC.

This chain connects TRBV29-1 to TRBJ2-3; D remains ambiguous. Germline V lookup: CDR1 SQVTM, CDR2 ANQGSEA. The CDR3 is 14 amino acids. V was cut by 2 bases and J by 0 bases, with 9 bases left in between. The CDR3 loop is CSVELASSTDTQYF. The CDR3 nucleotides are TGCAGCGTTGAATTAGCCTCTAGCACAGATACGCAGTATTTT.

This chain joins TRBV4-3 and TRBJ2-6, with 16 positions matching TRBD2. This CDR3 spans 18 amino acids. With 3 bases clipped from V and 3 bases from J, the junction kept 2 bases outside the gene matches. The V gene's germline CDR1 is LGHNA and CDR2 YSLEER. CDR3 in amino acids: CASSQGLAGGFGANVLTF. In DNA form, the CDR3 reads TGCGCCAGCAGCCAGGGACTAGCGGGGGGGTTTGGGGCCAACGTCCTGACTTTC.

The chain joins TRBV18 to TRBJ2-7, with D possibly TRBD1 on 5 matching bases. The CDR3 contains 14 residues. The germline V and J ends were trimmed by 4 bases and 1 base, with 11 bases remaining between them. Germline CDR1 is KGHSH and CDR2 is LQKENI. For the CDR3, the DNA is TGTGCCAGCTCACAAGCGACAGCGTCCTACGAGCAGTACGTC. It yields the protein CASSQATASYEQYV.

The genes are TRBV7-2 and TRBJ2-3, with D unclear. The germline CDR1 and CDR2 sequences are SGHTA and FQGNSA. The CDR3 spans 15 residues. V lost 2 bases and J lost 2, with 11 bases in between. This CDR3 is CASSLLGTVTDTQYF. CDR3 DNA sequence: TGTGCCAGCAGCTTACTAGGTACCGTCACAGATACGCAGTATTTT.

The chain uses TRBV24-1 and TRBJ1-1, with a possible D match to TRBD1 (5 bases). In germline, CDR1 is KGHDR, CDR2 SFDVKD. V was shortened by 4 bases and J by 1 base, with 15 bases between the two germline ends. This CDR3 comprises 16 residues. The CDR3 protein is CATSDPGGTSNTEAFF. The DNA for the CDR3 is TGTGCCACCAGTGACCCGGGGGGTACCTCGAACACTGAAGCTTTCTTT.

The chain combines TRBV6-5 with TRBJ2-7; D perhaps matches TRBD2 (6 bases). The V gene lost 2 bases and the J gene lost 6 bases, with 11 bases spanning the gap. This CDR3 comprises 13 residues. CDR1 MNHEY and CDR2 SVGAGI come from the germline V gene. This CDR3 is CASSYEGAGEQYF. The CDR3 nucleotides read TGTGCCAGCAGTTACGAGGGAGCGGGCGAGCAGTACTTC.

V usage is TRBV5-4 and J usage is TRBJ1-4; D may be TRBD1 (6 bases). Trimming stripped 4 bases from V and 3 bases from J, with 16 bases between. The CDR3 is made up of 16 amino acids. Looked up from germline, CDR1 is SGHNT and CDR2 is YYREEE (reference sequence). CDR3 bases: TGTGCCAGCAGCCCGGGGGGGGACACCTCTAATGAAAAACTGTTTTTT. Translated, it gives CASSPGGDTSNEKLFF.